This T cell receptor beta chain was identified in a study of blood T cell repertoires in COVID-19. The overall study: Acute and convalescent COVID-19 samples came from the United States, Italy and Spain. In each case, the material was cDNA or gDNA derived from T cells, B-cell-depleted T cells, or PBMCs.

Authors' methods: Estimation of nucleated cell counts relied on the amplification of reference gene primers. Profiling relied on immunoSEQ multiplex PCR, and the TCRdb table lists in-frame clones only, not all of them. V and J calls and clone size follow that table, whereas D and trimming were derived from the DNA. The repertoire consists of under 100,000 clones, with around four fifths occurring once and the leading ten covering around 3%. This clone was seen a single time. This CDR3 contains 15 residues. V dropped 1 base and J dropped 1; count of bases not matched to a gene: 3. CDR1 is SGHNT and CDR2 is YYREEE in the germline V gene (reference sequence).

Specimen: peripheral blood. The chain recombines TRBV5-4 with TRBJ2-3; 7 bases align to TRBD1. This sequence was found in a man between 45 and 60 years old with acute or convalescent COVID-19. For the CDR3, the DNA is TGTGCCAGCAGCTTGCGGACAGGCGGCACAGATACGCAGTATTTT. Protein sequence: CASSLRTGGTDTQYF.